A selection of T cell receptor beta chains follows, all from one sample in a study of T cell responses to AZD1222 COVID-19 vaccine. Sequencing used immunoSEQ multiplex PCR; TCRdb keeps in-frame clones, though not all of them. Of 140,000 or so clones listed, approximately 86% are singletons. This specimen consisted of peripheral blood, obtained 28 days after the second dose of the MenACWY control vaccine. These receptors were obtained from an adult who received the MenACWY meningococcal vaccine as a control. The CDR3 runs from the conserved cysteine through the conserved F or W. The D gene is left open where the match is weak. Some rows have no size entry. The others give once, few or many, or a class for an expanded clone.

TRBJ1-1 | 15 | . | TRBD1 | TRBV5-1 | TGCGCCAGCAGCCTGGGGCGACAGGGGAACACTGAAGCTTTCTTT | CASSLGRQGNTEAFF
TRBJ1-6 | 15 | . | TRBD1 | TRBV11-2 | TGTGCCAGCAGCTATCGACAGGGGGCTTATTCACCCCTCCACTTT | CASSYRQGAYSPLHF
TRBJ2-2 | 14 | . | TRBD2 | TRBV7-2 | TGTGCCAGCAGCCCAGGGACTAGGATCTTGGAGCTGTTTTTT | CASSPGTRILELFF
TRBJ1-4 | 16 | few | TRBD1 | TRBV4-3 | TGCGCCAGCAGCCAAGCGGCGGGGACAGGGAATGAAAAACTGTTTTTT | CASSQAAGTGNEKLFF
TRBJ1-1 | 14 | . | . | TRBV25-1 | TGTGCCAGCAGCCGGGACATCTACACCACTGAAGCTTTCTTT | CASSRDIYTTEAFF
TRBJ1-4 | 15 | . | . | TRBV5-1 | TGCGCCAGCAGCACCGGGACGGCACCCGGTGAAAAACTGTTTTTT | CASSTGTAPGEKLFF
TRBJ2-6 | 18 | . | TRBD1 | TRBV18 | TGTGCCAGCTCACCGCGACAGGGGGCCCGCTCTGGGGCCAACGTCCTGACTTTC | CASSPRQGARSGANVLTF
TRBJ1-3 | 16 | . | . | TRBV7-6 | TGTGCCAGCAGCTTAGGCGCAGCCGGCTCTGGAAACACCATATATTTT | CASSLGAAGSGNTIYF
TRBJ1-3 | 15 | . | . | TRBV7-2 | TGTGCCAGCAGCTTAGCGACACCCTCTGGAAACACCATATATTTT | CASSLATPSGNTIYF
TRBJ1-6 | 12 | . | TRBD1 | TRBV30 | TGTGCCTGGAGGGGACAGAATTCACCCCTCCACTTT | CAWRGQNSPLHF
TRBJ2-2 | 15 | . | . | TRBV19 | TGTGCCAGTATGATTGGACCTTCAACCACCGGGGAGCTGTTTTTT | CASMIGPSTTGELFF
TRBJ1-5 | 14 | . | . | TRBV7-2 | TGTGCCAGCAGCCTAGCCCGCACGAATCAGCCCCAGCATTTT | CASSLARTNQPQHF
TRBJ1-1 | 15 | . | . | TRBV5-1 | TGCGCCAGCAACCACCGGGGGGGATTGAACACTGAAGCTTTCTTT | CASNHRGGLNTEAFF
TRBJ2-7 | 13 | . | . | TRBV14 | TGTGCCAGCAGCCAAGATCTGTTGTACGAGCAGTACTTC | CASSQDLLYEQYF
TRBJ1-2 | 12 | once | TRBD1 | TRBV29-1 | TGCAGCGTTGATTCAGGGGGCGACGGCTACACCTTC | CSVDSGGDGYTF
TRBJ1-1 | 15 | . | . | TRBV6-4 | TGTGCCAGCAGTGACTCGGACTCAGCGACGGCTGAAGCTTTCTTT | CASSDSDSATAEAFF
TRBJ1-1 | 13 | . | . | TRBV30 | TGTGCTTGGTCCAGGCCCTTGAACACTGAAGCTTTCTTT | CAWSRPLNTEAFF
TRBJ1-6 | 17 | . | . | TRBV7-6 | TGTGCCAGCAGCTTAGCCGGCAGTCGGGGCTATAATTCACCCCTCCACTTT | CASSLAGSRGYNSPLHF
TRBJ1-6 | 14 | . | . | TRBV3-1/TRBV3-2 | TGTGCCAGCAGCCCGAGGGGTAAAGATTCACCCCTCCACTTT | CASSPRGKDSPLHF
TRBJ2-1 | 13 | . | . | TRBV28 | TGTGCCAGCAGTCCAGTCTCTGGGACCCAGCAGTTCTTC | CASSPVSGTQQFF
TRBJ1-1 | 12 | once | . | TRBV30 | TGTGCCTGGAGTGCGGGAAACACTGAAGCTTTCTTT | CAWSAGNTEAFF
TRBJ1-4 | 14 | . | . | TRBV4-2 | TGTGCCAGCAGCCAAGCCGGAGTTAATGAAAAACTGTTTTTT | CASSQAGVNEKLFF
TRBJ2-7 | 15 | . | TRBD1 | TRBV5-1 | TGCGCCAGCAGCTTCCCCAGACAGGGATCCTACGAGCAGTACTTC | CASSFPRQGSYEQYF
TRBJ2-3 | 16 | . | . | TRBV9 | TGTGCCAGCAGCGTAGGAAGCGCCACTGGCGCAGATACGCAGTATTTT | CASSVGSATGADTQYF
TRBJ2-1 | 14 | . | TRBD2 | TRBV19 | TGTGCCAGTAGTATGGGGACTAGAGACGATGAGCAGTTCTTC | CASSMGTRDDEQFF
TRBJ1-3 | 14 | . | . | TRBV14 | TGTGCCAGCAGCCAAGCAGGGGCGAGAAACACCATATATTTT | CASSQAGARNTIYF
TRBJ2-1 | 14 | few | . | TRBV7-6 | TGTGCCAGCAGCTTTAGGGCCCGGAACAATGAGCAGTTCTTC | CASSFRARNNEQFF
TRBJ2-7 | 14 | once | TRBD2 | TRBV7-6 | TGTGCCAGCAGCTTAAGCGGGGGTCGGGCCGAGCAGTACTTC | CASSLSGGRAEQYF